The T cell receptor (beta chain) described here comes from a study of cytomegalovirus exposure and HLA in healthy donors (dated by TCRdb to 2016 to 2017). Study-wide context: An earlier analysis of roughly 500 of the donors reported about 280 Gb of sequence data and 100 million to 120 million unique TCR beta sequences obtained from about 179 million T cells. Roughly 300 gigabases of sequencing data and roughly 80 million unique TCR sequences made up an early release that covered 500 to 700 HLA-typed donors. Of the roughly 430 genotyped donors, around 81% fell in the genetic ancestry cluster associated with self-reported Caucasian donors. The study aimed to test whether signatures of past pathogen exposure could be identified by cataloging public T cell receptors. The T cell repertoires of several hundred subjects were profiled by immunosequencing and related to cytomegalovirus serostatus. A separate validation cohort of 100 to 150 different subjects was used in addition to the approximately 640-subject first cohort. To predict cytomegalovirus infection status, the study combined high-throughput TCR immunosequencing, statistical association of individual TCRs with disease status, and machine learning. A later analysis re-analyzed previously published TCR beta repertoires from 666 donors and added high-resolution HLA genotyping to study TCR occurrence patterns. Rather than drawing on any new phenotypic data, the later analysis identified candidate immune exposures from TCR beta sequences and the way those sequences occurred across donors. An earlier analysis of 500 to 650 of the donors applied high-throughput TCR beta sequencing to assess whether each TCR beta V gene segment acted as functional or pseudogenic. Donor age, sex, ethnicity and CMV serostatus were collected together with the repertoire data. A later genetic analysis used genome-wide SNP genotypes for 398 of the 666 donors, treating that subset as a discovery cohort. Every discovery cohort repertoire had been produced on one sequencing platform. Both class I and class II loci were covered by HLA typing, at four-digit resolution. The number of donors typed differed by locus, with roughly 629-640 for A, B, C, DRB1 and DQB1, around 520 for DQA1, 606 for DPA1, and 472 for DPB1. Roughly five DR-DQ haplotypes were handled as single units for association and clustering, since linkage in the cohort was strong. Among some 400 genotyped donors of the cohort, an average of around 220,000 unique TCR beta nucleotide sequences was sequenced per donor, of which about 18% were non-productive.

The library came from the immunoSEQ multiplex PCR assay. The multiplex PCR relied on a mix of 60 forward primers for TCR Vbeta segments and 13 reverse primers for TCR Jbeta segments. The CDR3 region of rearranged TCR beta genes was amplified from genomic DNA by a multiplex PCR assay. On the Illumina HiSeq System, the amplified TCR beta libraries were sequenced as 87-base-pair reads. The paper's data handling went like this. Across the 670 or so repertoires, a later analysis counted roughly 77 million unique TCR beta chains, around 11 million of which were shared by at least two donors. Raw reads were error-corrected and collapsed into unique sequences with a nearest-neighbor algorithm that merged closely related sequences to remove PCR and sequencing errors. Alignment of CDR3 sequences to IMGT reference sequences was used to assign V, D and J gene segments. For a sequence to be retained, a match of at least six nucleotides to both a V gene segment and a J gene segment was required. A rearrangement counted as productive if the CDR3 had no stop codons and remained in frame with V and J, and every other rearrangement counted as non-productive. Following IMGT convention, CDR3 was defined as the stretch from the second conserved V-encoded cysteine to the conserved J-encoded phenylalanine. The earlier analysis of 587 of the donors excluded any sequence lacking an unambiguous match to a single V gene segment. In an earlier analysis of several hundred of the donors, V segments were called functional above 56.7% productive rearrangements and were called segregating when the between-donor standard deviation exceeded 5%. A statistical classification framework was developed to diagnose cytomegalovirus status using the catalog of TCR beta chain sequences. A later analysis assigned V and J genes by comparing TCR nucleotide sequences with IMGT/GENE-DB human TR gene sequences. The TCRdist pipeline was used in a later analysis to assign CDR3 sequences and most-parsimonious VDJ recombination scenarios. In a later analysis, each TCR beta chain was defined by its CDR3 amino acid sequence together with its V-gene family, and reads lacking a unique V-gene family were excluded. As a way to deal with suspected cross-contamination and a sequencing artifact, a later analysis dropped 500 to 700 nucleotide sequences that were highly shared and had low generation probability. A later analysis calculated a clonal expansion index for each public chain from normalized within-repertoire ranks of inferred template counts. Generation probabilities in a later analysis came from a VDJ recombination model fitted to out-of-frame rearrangements, and those results were checked against IGoR. In a later analysis, TCR-TCR, TCR-HLA and TCR-CMV co-occurrence was scored with hypergeometric tests, and a repertoire-size bias correction was applied to TCR pairs. False discovery rates were estimated in a later analysis by permuting HLA or CMV assignments 20 times. In a later analysis, co-occurring TCRs were grouped with DBSCAN, and TCRdist sequence similarity was added when clustering was performed within HLA-allele-positive subsets. Repertoires with fewer than 30,000 or more than 120,000 public chains were left out of co-occurrence clustering, as were four to six repertoires with anomalous nucleotide sharing. Not all clones reach the TCRdb copy of this immuneACCESS table, which keeps in-frame sequences only. Checked studies attribute under half of the gap to unresolved V genes and leave the rest unexplained. V, J and clone size are those of that table, while D and trimming were read from the DNA. For this sample the table gives approximately 170,000 clones, of which 73% were detected only once. Clones ranked in the top ten supply about 5.4% of the sample.

About this clone: Its antigen is not yet known. Within one base of it there is no much larger clone, and no base qualities were kept.

What the research found in general, with its limitations: Strong co-occurrence of HLA alleles, especially DR and DQ, made assigning TCR associations to individual alleles difficult. In a later analysis, several top co-occurrence clusters were reported to appear linked to parvovirus B19, influenza, CMV and Epstein-Barr virus. A few of the identified cytomegalovirus-associated TCR beta chains were confirmed in vitro to be specific for cytomegalovirus antigens. In the study, some 180 TCR beta chains were listed as associated with cytomegalovirus. While some public TCRs were present in many individuals, most TCR sequences turned up only very rarely across donors. In a later analysis, around 15,000 TCR beta sequences were associated with specific HLA alleles at a false discovery rate of 0.05. A cluster of highly shared sequence variants was judged likely to represent a technical artifact of the sequencing pipeline. In a later analysis, most CMV-associated TCR beta chains were found to appear HLA-restricted, with HLA associations seemingly driven largely by CMV exposure. The authors suggested that the approach could potentially be generalized to other disease states and immunological phenotypes. In a later analysis, HLA-associated TCR beta chains were found to be more clonally expanded and to have lower generation probabilities than equally common non-associated chains. Because counts were too low, 15 to 20 rarely observed V segments, including chromosome 9 orphons, were excluded from the earlier analysis of some 540 of the donors. Sequencing depth was assumed to be roughly uniform across donors in the presence/absence analyses, though that assumption may not hold. A further reported finding was that TCR beta sequences accurately predicted the HLA-A and HLA-B alleles for most subjects in the first cohort. Because HLA typing was missing for some donors at each locus, association tests included only the typed subset. Some IMGT-functional V segments, including TRBV6-2 and TRBV6-3, could not be distinguished by the 87-base-pair reads and were therefore excluded. In a later genetic analysis, a missense DCLRE1C variant was associated with V-gene and J-gene trimming of TCR beta chains, and the association was replicated in an independent cohort. Correlated functional status among segregating V segments might be attributable to linkage disequilibrium, but an unknown experimental factor could not be ruled out. In an earlier analysis of under 600 of the donors, most TCR beta V segments were observed in productive rearrangements about 87% or about 30% of the time, broadly matching IMGT annotations. The only immune exposure information available for the cohort was CMV serostatus. In a later genetic analysis, fewer N-insertions in productive TCRs were reported among donors in an Asian-associated ancestry cluster than the roughly 700-donor mean. Only TCR beta chains were sequenced in this cohort, and the absence of alpha or paired-chain data limited detectable features. A later analysis found that TCR association rates varied across HLA loci, with DRB1 alleles showing the most associated TCRs and HLA-C alleles the fewest. In both the original and validation cohorts, the classifier was reported to diagnose cytomegalovirus status with high specificity and sensitivity.

There are 18 amino acids in the CDR3, from cysteine to phenylalanine inclusive. The DNA shown is the 54-base CDR3, in frame from base 1. CDR1 and CDR2, per the germline V gene, are SGHVS and FQNEAQ. Trimming accounts for 5 bases at V and 2 bases at J, while the number of junction bases matched to no gene is 15. The cohort consisted of 600 to 750 healthy bone marrow donors. At the time of sampling, all cohort members were nominally healthy, though unrecorded immune exposures were likely present. The donor was CMV seropositive and belonged to the group of a few hundred seropositive cohort members. A peripheral blood sample was collected from each donor, and TCR beta sequencing was performed on peripheral blood mononuclear cells. The Qiagen DNeasy Blood Extraction Kit was used to extract genomic DNA from the blood cell samples.

The sequence was obtained from a woman between 18 and 29 years old in good health and CMV-seropositive. Recombination joined TRBV7-8 with TRBJ2-7, and 10 bases in between align with TRBD2. The sample comprised PBMCs. The nucleotide sequence reads as follows: TGTGCCAGCAGCCAAATGGCCCCCGGGACTAGCGTTGCCTACGAGCAGTACTTC. Translated, it gives CASSQMAPGTSVAYEQYF.